The 20 T cell receptor beta chains listed next were all sequenced from one sample in a study of shared clonotypes between healthy human individuals. It was CD45RO-negative cells, positively selected for CCR7, that made up naive CD8 cells, with terminally differentiated effector memory CD45RA+ cells excluded. Method: immunoSEQ multiplex PCR; TCRdb's copy keeps in-frame clones and lacks some. The sample comprises millions of clones, around 96% of which are singletons, and 0.9% to 1.3% rests with the top ten. Sequenced: naive CD8+ T cells sorted from blood. The receptor set was obtained from a man aged 18 to 30 in good health.

CDR3 residues: CASSQEMGQGIAFF. CDR3 sequence (DNA): TGTGCCAGCAGCCAAGAAATGGGACAGGGGATCGCTTTCTTT. The chain is built from TRBV4-2 and TRBJ1-1, with 10 bases matching TRBD1. This CDR3 is built from 14 residues. The junction had 6 bases not matched to a gene; V was cut back by 0 bases and J by 11 bases. Germline CDR1 reads LGHNA; CDR2 reads YNFKEQ.

The chain uses TRBV18 and TRBJ2-1; weak D call: TRBD1 (6 bases). The germline V gene encodes CDR1 KGHSH and CDR2 LQKENI. V lost 2 bases and J lost 4, with 9 bases in between. The CDR3 totals 14 residues. This CDR3 reads CASSPWTEYNEQFF. The DNA of the CDR3 is TGTGCCAGCTCACCATGGACAGAATACAATGAGCAGTTCTTC.

The J gene is TRBJ2-7, the V gene TRBV9; D gene ambiguous. This CDR3 has 16 amino acids. Germline V gives CDR1 SGDLS, CDR2 YYNGEE. Trimming took off 3 bases at V and 2 bases at J, with 18 bases between the two ends. This chain's CDR3 is CASSAEDVYLPYEQYF. Written as DNA, the CDR3 is TGTGCCAGCAGCGCAGAGGACGTATATTTACCCTACGAGCAGTACTTC.

In DNA form, the CDR3 reads TGTGCCAGCAGCTTGGTGGCTAGCGGGAGTTGGGCAGATACGCAGTATTTT. Translated, it gives CASSLVASGSWADTQYF. This chain uses TRBV5-6 with TRBJ2-3; TRBD2 matches 10 bases. Germline CDR1 SGHDT, CDR2 YYEEEE. The trim removed 0 bases at V and 4 bases at J, leaving 8 bases unmatched. The CDR3 has 17 residues.

The chain combines TRBV9 with TRBJ2-5, with D possibly matching TRBD2 (6 bases). From germline, CDR1 is SGDLS and CDR2 YYNGEE. This CDR3 has 17 residues. Trimming took 4 bases from V and 1 from J, leaving 20 bases between them. The CDR3 DNA is TGTGCCAGCAGCCCTCCTACCGGGGAGGCGGCCCAAGAGACCCAGTACTTC. Protein sequence: CASSPPTGEAAQETQYF.

This chain links TRBV5-1 with TRBJ2-4, with a weak D call TRBD1 (6 bases). Trimming took 0 bases from V and 3 from J, leaving 10 bases between them. Germline CDR1 is SGHRS and CDR2 is YFSETQ. The CDR3 spans 15 residues. CDR3 in amino acids: CASSLEQGDKNIQYF. CDR3 coding DNA: TGCGCCAGCAGCTTGGAACAGGGAGACAAAAACATTCAGTACTTC.

The chain links TRBV2 to TRBJ2-7; 7 bases match TRBD1. The CDR3 spans 16 residues. Germline CDR1 SNHLY, CDR2 FYNNEI. V gave up 0 bases and J gave up 2 bases; unmatched junction bases: 7. The CDR3 loop reads CASSEAAGTEAYEQYF. CDR3 DNA sequence: TGTGCCAGCAGTGAAGCGGCCGGGACAGAGGCCTACGAGCAGTACTTC.

The chain joins TRBV5-5 to TRBJ2-7, with 11 bases that match TRBD2. The CDR3 contains 15 residues. Looked up from germline, CDR1 is SGHKS and CDR2 is YYEKEE (reference sequence). Trimming cost V 4 bases and J 1 base; bases outside gene matches: 4. DNA of the CDR3: TGTGCCAGCAGCGAGACTAGCGGGGATTCCTACGAGCAGTACTTC. This translates into CASSETSGDSYEQYF.

V gene TRBV4-3 combines with J gene TRBJ1-2; D might be TRBD1 (5 bases). V was pared by 0 bases and J by 4 bases, with 12 bases between. This CDR3 is 15 amino acids long. Germline values: CDR1 LGHNA, CDR2 YSLEER. For the CDR3, the DNA is TGCGCCAGCAGCCAAGAGTCCCAGGGCCGCTATGGCTACACCTTC. Its protein product is CASSQESQGRYGYTF.

The CDR3 DNA is TGTGCCGCAGAGGACAGGGGGAACACTGAAGCTTTCTTT. Protein sequence: CAAEDRGNTEAFF. The rearrangement uses TRBV6-5 and TRBJ1-1; 9 positions match TRBD1. CDR3 length equals 13 residues. V was pared by 11 bases and J by 1 base, with 5 bases of the junction left unmatched. CDR1 is MNHEY and CDR2 is SVGAGI in the germline V gene.

The chain employs TRBV27 and TRBJ2-1, with no clear D. Trimming removed 4 bases at V and 8 bases at J, with 18 bases between. This CDR3 comprises 15 residues. In germline, CDR1 is MNHEY, CDR2 SMNVEV (reference sequence). The CDR3 nucleotides are TGTGCCAGCAGTTGGCTCGCAGGCTCTGTGGATGAGCAGTTCTTC. Its protein is CASSWLAGSVDEQFF.

V gene TRBV4-1 combines with J gene TRBJ2-1, with D maybe TRBD1 (5 bases). Germline V gives CDR1 MGHRA, CDR2 YSYEKL. V was trimmed by 4 bases and J by 2 bases, leaving 12 bases between them. The CDR3 is 15 residues long. CDR3 protein: CASSLGQGTYNEQFF. The CDR3 DNA is TGCGCCAGCAGCCTTGGGCAGGGTACCTACAATGAGCAGTTCTTC.

Written as DNA, the CDR3 is TGTGCCAGCAGCCGATGGGACGGCGATGAGCAGTTCTTC. Amino acid sequence: CASSRWDGDEQFF. V and J are TRBV27 and TRBJ2-1; D may be TRBD1 or TRBD2 (5 bases each). With 6 bases removed from V and 8 bases from J, the gap between germline ends came to 14 bases. In germline, CDR1 is MNHEY, CDR2 SMNVEV (reference sequence). This CDR3 is 13 amino acids long.

V and J are TRBV16 and TRBJ1-5; perhaps TRBD1 as D (5 bases). The V end lost 4 bases, the J end lost 6 bases, and 13 bases lay between the germline ends. The CDR3 has 14 amino acids. Germline CDR1 and CDR2: KGHSY and FQNENV. DNA of the CDR3: TGTGCCAGCAGCCGTCCGGGGGTGATTCAGCCCCAGCATTTT. Translated: CASSRPGVIQPQHF.

Notes on this clone: The same CDR3 is also encoded by other DNA sequences in this sample. This chain connects TRBV9 to TRBJ2-7, with D perhaps matching TRBD1 or TRBD2 (5 bases each). Germline V gene data show CDR1 as SGDLS and CDR2 as YYNGEE. Trimming removed 3 bases at V and 4 bases at J, with 14 bases between. The CDR3 runs to 14 residues. The chain's CDR3 is CASSAGTGRYEQYF. CDR3 DNA: TGTGCCAGCAGCGCGGGGACCGGACGATACGAGCAGTACTTC.

The V gene is TRBV6-6, the J gene TRBJ1-1, with D unclear. Germline values: CDR1 MNHNY, CDR2 SVGAGI (reference sequence). The CDR3 sequence is 15 residues long. The V gene lost 7 bases and the J gene lost 1 base, with 16 bases spanning the gap. The chain's CDR3 is CASTAGDGPNTEAFF. The CDR3 bases are TGTGCCAGCACGGCCGGAGATGGCCCGAACACTGAAGCTTTCTTT.

The chain recombines TRBV4-1 with TRBJ2-7; D unclear. Germline CDR1 is MGHRA and CDR2 is YSYEKL. Trimming cost V 2 bases and J 6 bases, with 8 bases left between them. The CDR3 contains 12 residues. The CDR3 sequence is CASSQIGVEQYF. DNA for the CDR3: TGCGCCAGCAGCCAAATTGGAGTCGAGCAGTACTTC.

The chain combines TRBV7-9 with TRBJ2-2; 9 bases are a match to TRBD1. Looked up from germline, CDR1 is SEHNR and CDR2 is FQNEAQ (reference sequence). Trimming cost V 4 bases and J 2 bases; bases outside gene matches: 5. The CDR3 has 16 amino acids. In DNA, the CDR3 is TGTGCCAGCAGCTCCGGGGGACAGGGTAACACCGGGGAGCTGTTTTTT. Protein sequence: CASSSGGQGNTGELFF. The complete variable domain, with remaining parts taken from reference TRBV7-9 and TRBJ2-2, reads DTGVSQNPRHKITKRGQNVTFRCDPISEHNRLYWYRQTLGQGPEFLTYFQNEAQLEKSRLLSDRFSAERPKGSFSTLEIQRTEQGDSAMYLCASSSGGQGNTGELFFGEGSRLTVL.

Only a few counts were recorded for this clone. Additional DNA sequences in this sample encode the identical CDR3. The chain carries TRBV27 and TRBJ2-7; D not resolved. CDR1 MNHEY and CDR2 SMNVEV come from the germline V gene (reference sequence). V was pared by 0 bases and J by 1 base, with 4 bases between. The CDR3 totals 13 residues. CDR3 sequence: CASSLSASYEQYF. CDR3 in DNA: TGTGCCAGCAGTTTATCGGCATCCTACGAGCAGTACTTC.

This clone was observed a few times. The chain uses TRBV5-1 and TRBJ2-1; D unresolved. V lost 4 bases and J lost 0, with 8 bases in between. The CDR3 consists of 14 residues. Germline lookup yields CDR1 SGHRS and CDR2 YFSETQ. The CDR3 protein is CASSMTVSYNEQFF. The CDR3 bases are TGCGCCAGCAGCATGACGGTCTCCTACAATGAGCAGTTCTTC.